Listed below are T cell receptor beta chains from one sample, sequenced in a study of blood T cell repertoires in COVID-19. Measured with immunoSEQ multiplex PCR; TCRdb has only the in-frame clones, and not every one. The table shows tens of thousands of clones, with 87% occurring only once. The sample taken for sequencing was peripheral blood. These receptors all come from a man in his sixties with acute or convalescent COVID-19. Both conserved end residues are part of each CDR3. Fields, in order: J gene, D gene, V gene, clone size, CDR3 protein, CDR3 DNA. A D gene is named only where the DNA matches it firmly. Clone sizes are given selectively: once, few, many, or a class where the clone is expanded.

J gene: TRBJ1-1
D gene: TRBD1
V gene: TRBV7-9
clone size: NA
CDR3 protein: CASSPNDRVTEAFF
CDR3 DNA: TGTGCCAGCAGCCCGAATGACAGGGTCACTGAAGCTTTCTTT

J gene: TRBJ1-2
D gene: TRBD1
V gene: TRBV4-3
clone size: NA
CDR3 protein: CASSQDVRTGNYGYTF
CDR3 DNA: TGCGCCAGCAGCCAAGATGTTCGGACAGGGAACTATGGCTACACCTTC

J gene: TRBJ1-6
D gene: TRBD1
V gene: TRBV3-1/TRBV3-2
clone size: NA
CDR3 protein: CASSLEGIYGTENNSPLHF
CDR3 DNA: TGTGCCAGCAGCCTCGAGGGGATCTACGGGACAGAGAATAATTCACCCCTCCACTTT

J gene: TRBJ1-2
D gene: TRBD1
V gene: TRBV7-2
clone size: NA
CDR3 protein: CASSLDRGDYGYTF
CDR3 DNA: TGTGCCAGCAGCTTGGACAGGGGTGACTATGGCTACACCTTC

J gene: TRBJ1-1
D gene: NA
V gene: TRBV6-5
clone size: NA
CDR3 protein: CASSYSSRGNTEAFF
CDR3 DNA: TGTGCCAGCAGTTACTCTTCAAGGGGGAACACTGAAGCTTTCTTT

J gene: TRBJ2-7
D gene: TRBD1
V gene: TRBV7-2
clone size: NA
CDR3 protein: CASSGPGQGYYEQYF
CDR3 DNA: TGTGCCAGCAGCGGTCCGGGACAGGGTTACTACGAGCAGTACTTC

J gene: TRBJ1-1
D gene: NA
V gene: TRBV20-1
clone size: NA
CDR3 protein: CSASLGGTEAFF
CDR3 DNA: TGCAGTGCTAGTTTAGGGGGCACTGAAGCTTTCTTT

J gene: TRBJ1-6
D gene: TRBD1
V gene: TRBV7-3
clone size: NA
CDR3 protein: CASSLDRAGNSPLHF
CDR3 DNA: TGTGCCAGCAGCCTAGACAGGGCAGGAAATTCACCCCTCCACTTT

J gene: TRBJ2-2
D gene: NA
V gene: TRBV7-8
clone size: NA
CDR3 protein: CASSLGGTSRNTGELFF
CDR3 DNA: TGTGCCAGCAGCCTAGGGGGAACTAGCAGGAACACCGGGGAGCTGTTTTTT

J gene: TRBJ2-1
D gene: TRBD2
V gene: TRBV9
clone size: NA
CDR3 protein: CASSLRDYEQFF
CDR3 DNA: TGTGCCAGCAGCCTCCGGGACTACGAGCAGTTCTTC

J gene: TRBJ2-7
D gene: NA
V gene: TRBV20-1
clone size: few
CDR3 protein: CSASGRFSYEQYF
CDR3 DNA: TGCAGTGCTAGTGGGCGGTTCTCCTACGAGCAGTACTTC

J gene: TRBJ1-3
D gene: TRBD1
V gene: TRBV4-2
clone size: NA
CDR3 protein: CASSAIGEGAWSGNTIYF
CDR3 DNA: TGTGCCAGCAGCGCGATCGGTGAGGGGGCATGGTCTGGAAACACCATATATTTT

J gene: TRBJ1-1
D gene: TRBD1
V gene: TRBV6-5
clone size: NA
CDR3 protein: CASSPTTGALTEAFF
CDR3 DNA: TGTGCCAGCAGTCCCACGACAGGGGCCCTCACTGAAGCTTTCTTT

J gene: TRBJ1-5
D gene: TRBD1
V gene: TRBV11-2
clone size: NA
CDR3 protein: CASSAQTGQGRSNQPQHF
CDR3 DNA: TGTGCCAGCAGCGCACAGACTGGACAGGGGAGATCGAATCAGCCCCAGCATTTT

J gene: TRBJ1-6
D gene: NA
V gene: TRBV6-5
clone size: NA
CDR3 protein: CASSYGGTSPLHF
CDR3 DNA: TGTGCCAGCAGTTACGGAGGGACTTCACCCCTCCACTTT

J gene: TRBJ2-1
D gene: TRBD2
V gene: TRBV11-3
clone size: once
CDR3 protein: CASSEGLADYNEQFF
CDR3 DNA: TGTGCCAGCAGCGAGGGACTAGCGGATTACAATGAGCAGTTCTTC

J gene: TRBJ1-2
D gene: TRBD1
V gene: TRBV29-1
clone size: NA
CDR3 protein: CSVETGNYGYTF
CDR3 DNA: TGCAGCGTTGAGACAGGGAACTATGGCTACACCTTC

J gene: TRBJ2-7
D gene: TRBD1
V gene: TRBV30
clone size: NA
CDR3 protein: CAWSVGQGGEQYF
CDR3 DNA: TGTGCCTGGAGTGTAGGACAGGGCGGCGAGCAGTACTTC

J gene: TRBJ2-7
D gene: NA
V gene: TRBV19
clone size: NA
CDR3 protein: CASSIGYRTYEQYF
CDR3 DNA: TGTGCCAGTAGTATAGGATACAGGACCTACGAGCAGTACTTC

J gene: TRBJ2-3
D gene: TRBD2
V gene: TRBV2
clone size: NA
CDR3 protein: CASRAGTSGADTQYF
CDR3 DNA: TGTGCCAGCAGAGCCGGGACTAGCGGTGCTGATACGCAGTATTTT

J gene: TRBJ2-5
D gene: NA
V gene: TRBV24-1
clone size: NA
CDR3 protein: CATSEFRDSRETQYF
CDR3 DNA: TGTGCCACCAGTGAGTTTCGGGACTCCAGAGAGACCCAGTACTTC

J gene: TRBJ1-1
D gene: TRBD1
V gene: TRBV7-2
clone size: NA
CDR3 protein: CASSFFRGQTEAFF
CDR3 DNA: TGTGCCAGCAGCTTCTTCAGGGGGCAAACTGAAGCTTTCTTT

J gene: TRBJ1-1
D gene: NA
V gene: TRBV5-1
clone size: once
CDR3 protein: CASTPTGLNTEAFF
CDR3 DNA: TGCGCCAGCACCCCTACAGGGTTGAACACTGAAGCTTTCTTT

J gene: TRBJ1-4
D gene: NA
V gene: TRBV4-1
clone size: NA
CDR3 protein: CASSQVVRSREKLFF
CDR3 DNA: TGCGCCAGCAGCCAAGTTGTTCGATCGAGGGAAAAACTGTTTTTT

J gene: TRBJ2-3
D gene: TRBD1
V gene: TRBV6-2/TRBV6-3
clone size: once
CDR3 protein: CASSSRTGVVDTQYF
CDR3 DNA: TGTGCCAGCAGTAGCCGGACAGGGGTGGTAGATACGCAGTATTTT

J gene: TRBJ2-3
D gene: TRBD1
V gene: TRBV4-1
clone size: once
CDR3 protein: CASSQDQGAGTDTQYF
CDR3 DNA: TGCGCCAGCAGCCAAGATCAGGGGGCTGGCACAGATACGCAGTATTTT

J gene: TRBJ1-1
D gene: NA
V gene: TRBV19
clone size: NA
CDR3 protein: CASSIGPSRRNTEAFF
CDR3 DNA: TGTGCCAGTAGTATAGGGCCATCCCGCAGGAACACTGAAGCTTTCTTT

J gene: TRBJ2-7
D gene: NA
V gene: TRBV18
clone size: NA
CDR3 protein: CASSLRTAYEQYF
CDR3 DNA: TGTGCCAGCTCACTCAGGACAGCCTACGAGCAGTACTTC

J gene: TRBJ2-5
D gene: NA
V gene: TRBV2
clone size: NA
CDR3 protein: CASTRWQETQYF
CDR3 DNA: TGTGCCAGCACTAGATGGCAAGAGACCCAGTACTTC

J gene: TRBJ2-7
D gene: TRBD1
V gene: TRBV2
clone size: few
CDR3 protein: CASSEGTGFYEQYF
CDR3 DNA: TGTGCCAGCAGTGAGGGGACAGGGTTTTACGAGCAGTACTTC

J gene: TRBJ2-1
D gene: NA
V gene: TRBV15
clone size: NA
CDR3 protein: CATSRDMNKYNEQFF
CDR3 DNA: TGTGCCACCAGCAGAGATATGAACAAGTACAATGAGCAGTTCTTC

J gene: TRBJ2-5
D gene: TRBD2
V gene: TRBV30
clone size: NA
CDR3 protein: CAWSVPTSGGRETQYF
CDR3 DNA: TGTGCCTGGAGTGTACCCACTAGCGGGGGAAGGGAGACCCAGTACTTC

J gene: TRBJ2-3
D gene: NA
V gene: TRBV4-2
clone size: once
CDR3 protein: CASSQQGHTQYF
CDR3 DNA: TGTGCCAGCAGCCAACAGGGGCATACGCAGTATTTT

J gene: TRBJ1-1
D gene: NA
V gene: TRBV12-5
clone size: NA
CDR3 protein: CASGLKIQGPWNTEAFF
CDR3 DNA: TGTGCTAGTGGCCTCAAAATACAGGGACCGTGGAACACTGAAGCTTTCTTT

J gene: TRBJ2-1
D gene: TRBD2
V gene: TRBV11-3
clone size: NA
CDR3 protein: CASSPVGVGGYNEQFF
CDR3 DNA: TGTGCCAGCAGCCCGGTTGGAGTGGGGGGGTACAATGAGCAGTTCTTC

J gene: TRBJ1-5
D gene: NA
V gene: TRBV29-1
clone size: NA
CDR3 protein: CSVGGRDQPQHF
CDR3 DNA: TGCAGCGTCGGGGGTCGGGATCAGCCCCAGCATTTT

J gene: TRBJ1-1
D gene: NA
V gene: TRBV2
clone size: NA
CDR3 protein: CASRDGTQNTEAFF
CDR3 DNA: TGTGCCAGCAGGGACGGGACACAGAACACTGAAGCTTTCTTT

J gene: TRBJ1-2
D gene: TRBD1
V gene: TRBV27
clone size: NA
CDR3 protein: CASSLMGQAQGSNYGYTF
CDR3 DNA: TGTGCCAGCAGTTTAATGGGACAGGCCCAAGGGTCGAACTATGGCTACACCTTC

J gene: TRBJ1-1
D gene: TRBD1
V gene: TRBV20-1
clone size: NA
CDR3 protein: CSASRDSLMRMNTEAFF
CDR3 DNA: TGCAGTGCTAGTCGGGACAGCCTAATGCGCATGAACACTGAAGCTTTCTTT

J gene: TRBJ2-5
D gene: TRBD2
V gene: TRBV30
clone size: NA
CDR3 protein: CAWSVTSGETQYF
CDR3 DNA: TGTGCCTGGAGTGTGACTAGCGGAGAGACCCAGTACTTC

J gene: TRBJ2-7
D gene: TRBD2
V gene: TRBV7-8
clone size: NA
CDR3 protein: CASSLGGEGPYEQYF
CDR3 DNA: TGTGCCAGCAGCTTAGGTGGGGAGGGACCCTACGAGCAGTACTTC